Listed below are T cell receptor beta chains from one sample, sequenced in a study of T cell responses to AZD1222 COVID-19 vaccine. Some clones are missing from TCRdb's copy, which holds only in-frame ones; the method was immunoSEQ multiplex PCR. In the table there are fewer than 120,000 clones, 92% of which are singletons. The starting material was peripheral blood, obtained 28 days after the second AZD1222 dose. These receptors were obtained from an adult who received the AZD1222 COVID-19 vaccine. The conserved cysteine and the conserved F or W are not part of the CDR3 here. Clone size is stated in some rows and not others, as once, few, many or a class when expanded.

TRBJ1-2	TRBV3-1/TRBV3-2	NA	ASSQEARSRYT
TRBJ1-2	TRBV5-5	NA	ASSLGAGITYGYT
TRBJ1-3	TRBV3-1/TRBV3-2	NA	ASSQNRSDTIY
TRBJ2-1	TRBV11-2	NA	ASSLGPGDNEQF
TRBJ1-4	TRBV5-1	NA	ASSARVGTEKLF
TRBJ2-2	TRBV11-3	NA	ASSQGSGKNTGELF
TRBJ2-7	TRBV7-9	NA	ASSLASSGGRYEQY
TRBJ2-7	TRBV7-9	NA	ASSATQGAGGEQY
TRBJ2-1	TRBV3-1/TRBV3-2	NA	ASTTGTAYNEQF
TRBJ1-1	TRBV7-9	NA	ASTRDRGLAEAF
TRBJ1-3	TRBV15	NA	ATSNGRGPWTGNTIY
TRBJ1-6	TRBV5-6	once	ASSLEQSSYNSPLH
TRBJ2-7	TRBV2	NA	ASSEDRYEQY
TRBJ2-3	TRBV5-1	NA	ASSEGTSGDTQY
TRBJ1-2	TRBV19	NA	ASSITGGAGGYT
TRBJ2-5	TRBV3-1/TRBV3-2	NA	ASSQELITSLGTQY
TRBJ2-2	TRBV7-2	NA	ASRWERETGELF
TRBJ2-1	TRBV7-2	NA	ASSLDLAGGNEQF
TRBJ1-5	TRBV27	NA	ASRTAGTGNQPQH
TRBJ1-1	TRBV3-1/TRBV3-2	NA	ASTDRGQFVAF
TRBJ2-7	TRBV7-2	NA	ASSLGPGAHEQY
TRBJ2-4	TRBV7-2	once	ASSLGGTAKNIQY
TRBJ2-7	TRBV5-5	once	ASSFSGGYYEQY
TRBJ1-5	TRBV28	NA	ASSENRVSQPQH
TRBJ1-2	TRBV4-3	NA	ASSRNRGSNYGYT
TRBJ1-5	TRBV19	NA	ASSIARNWGGGGNQPQH
TRBJ2-7	TRBV7-2	NA	ASSADRGIYEQY
TRBJ2-1	TRBV5-1	NA	ASSLAVQGWNEQF
TRBJ2-2	TRBV6-4	NA	ASSTGNTGELF
TRBJ2-7	TRBV6-2/TRBV6-3	NA	ASSYGRLEQY
TRBJ1-5	TRBV5-1	NA	ASSLGPNQPQH
TRBJ2-5	TRBV24-1	NA	ATRDWGETQY
TRBJ2-3	TRBV28	few	ASGGAPLADTQY
TRBJ2-7	TRBV27	NA	ASSSGTGYEQY
TRBJ1-6	TRBV20-1	NA	SADPGSGAH
TRBJ1-4	TRBV19	NA	ASSIGVFEKLF
TRBJ1-6	TRBV7-8	NA	ASRTGTVSSPLH
TRBJ1-3	TRBV14	NA	ASSQASGNTIY
TRBJ2-1	TRBV7-3	NA	ASSLTTSSYNEQF
TRBJ1-3	TRBV6-1	NA	ASSEQGTGNTIY
TRBJ1-2	TRBV7-6	NA	ASRFESFGGRVDGYT
TRBJ1-5	TRBV2	NA	ASSELGGQGQPQH
TRBJ2-1	TRBV6-2/TRBV6-3	NA	ASSSTGGWNEQF
TRBJ2-2	TRBV4-2	NA	ASSQDRLVSAAELF
TRBJ1-1	TRBV9	medium-sized	ASSVNRAGTEAF
TRBJ1-5	TRBV24-1	NA	ATSDMWSNQPQH
TRBJ1-6	TRBV11-2	NA	ASSLTGGSPLH
TRBJ1-5	TRBV3-1/TRBV3-2	NA	ASSSLLGPQH
TRBJ2-1	TRBV5-4	NA	ASSLVLAGAYEQF
TRBJ1-4	TRBV6-5	NA	ASSYASSYEKLF
TRBJ2-2	TRBV19	NA	ASKMGKAAGELF